This TCR beta chain was sequenced during a study of CD8+ T cells in alopecia areata. Background on the study: Once tofacitinib had been taken for 6 to 18 months, 6 months off drug followed.

About this clone: What it binds is not known.

Study-level results: Many expanded lesional clones persisted in scalp and blood during tofacitinib. Across lesional scalp, and particularly alopecia totalis/universalis, clonality surpassed that of normal scalp.

The treatment was: oral pan-JAK inhibitor, 5-10 mg twice daily. Sorted populations comprised CD4+ and CD8+ T cells obtained from PBMCs. TCR sequencing used cDNA made by reverse transcription of extracted RNA. Sequencing was performed with immunoSEQ multiplex PCR; in TCRdb, only in-frame clones are kept and a portion is missing. The sample has around 200,000 clones; 64% are singletons. Sequenced material: CD4+ T cells sorted from blood, taken at week 4, from a patient treated with tofacitinib. This TCR came from a human donor with alopecia areata.

CDR3 sequence: CASSWGPSETQYF. The DNA of the CDR3 is TGTGCCAGCAGCTGGGGACCCTCGGAGACCCAGTACTTC. The J gene is TRBJ2-5, the V gene TRBV5-4; D may correspond to TRBD1 or TRBD2 (5 bases each). The CDR3 contains 13 residues. Trimming took off 3 bases at V and 5 bases at J, with 11 bases between the two ends. Germline V gives CDR1 SGHNT, CDR2 YYREEE (reference sequence). Drawing the rest from reference TRBV5-4 and TRBJ2-5, the complete variable domain is ETGVTQSPTHLIKTRGQQVTLRCSSQSGHNTVSWYQQALGQGPQFIFQYYREEENGRGNFPPRFSGLQFPNYSSELNVNALELDDSALYLCASSWGPSETQYFGPGTRLLVL.